This note documents a single T cell receptor beta chain sequence. Its specificity is unknown. J lost 5 bases, V lost 9 bases, and 13 bases had no gene match. This CDR3 has 14 amino acids. Germline CDR1 MNHEY, CDR2 SMNVEV (reference sequence). The PCR made use of 60 Vbeta and 13 Jbeta primers. Methods used by the authors: An analysis that came later counted around 80 million unique TCR beta chains, some 11 million shared. Method: immunoSEQ multiplex PCR; TCRdb's copy keeps in-frame clones and lacks some. V and J calls and clone size are copied from that table; D and trimming were computed from the DNA. Of roughly 130,000 clones listed, under 80% were seen once; the top ten hold 4.3%. This sample stems from a study of cytomegalovirus exposure and HLA in healthy donors. Study conclusions and caveats: Some V segments could not be told apart, so they were left out, TRBV6-2 and TRBV6-3 among them. Upon later analysis, HLA-associated TCR beta chains proved more clonally expanded than other, equally common chains.

The sequence was obtained from a man between 18 and 35 years old in good health and CMV-seropositive. Sequencing was done on a sample of PBMCs. The rearrangement uses TRBV27 and TRBJ2-7, with 7 nucleotides matching TRBD1. CDR3 in amino acids: CASKERQGGHEQYF. CDR3 coding DNA: TGTGCCAGTAAAGAAAGACAGGGTGGCCACGAGCAGTACTTC.